This T cell receptor (beta chain) is from a study of T cell repertoires in cytomegalovirus infection. TCRdb fed the reads into MiXCR, producing one record per CDR3 protein. This table holds hundreds of thousands of distinct CDR3 sequences, roughly 26% found once. This clonotype was seen repeatedly, ten times or more. CDR1 is SGHVS and CDR2 is FNYEAQ in the germline V gene. The CDR3 length is 14 residues. V lost 5 bases, J lost 5 bases, and 8 bases stayed unmatched. This receptor was obtained from a human donor in good health (CMV status not recorded). Some clones in this sample may be carry-over from other donors' samples. The sequenced sample consisted of CD8+ T cells from PBMCs. The chain links TRBV7-6 to TRBJ1-1, with 7 bases lining up with TRBD1. CDR3 sequence (DNA): TGTGCCAGCAGCCTCGGACAGGCAATAACTGAAGCTTTCTTT. Translated, it gives CASSLGQAITEAFF. Full variable domain (missing parts from reference TRBV7-6 and TRBJ1-1): GAGVSQSPRYKVTKRGQDVALRCDPISGHVSLYWYRQALGQGPEFLTYFNYEAQQDKSGLPNDRFSAERPEGSISTLTIQRTEQRDSAMYRCASSLGQAITEAFFGQGTRLTVV.